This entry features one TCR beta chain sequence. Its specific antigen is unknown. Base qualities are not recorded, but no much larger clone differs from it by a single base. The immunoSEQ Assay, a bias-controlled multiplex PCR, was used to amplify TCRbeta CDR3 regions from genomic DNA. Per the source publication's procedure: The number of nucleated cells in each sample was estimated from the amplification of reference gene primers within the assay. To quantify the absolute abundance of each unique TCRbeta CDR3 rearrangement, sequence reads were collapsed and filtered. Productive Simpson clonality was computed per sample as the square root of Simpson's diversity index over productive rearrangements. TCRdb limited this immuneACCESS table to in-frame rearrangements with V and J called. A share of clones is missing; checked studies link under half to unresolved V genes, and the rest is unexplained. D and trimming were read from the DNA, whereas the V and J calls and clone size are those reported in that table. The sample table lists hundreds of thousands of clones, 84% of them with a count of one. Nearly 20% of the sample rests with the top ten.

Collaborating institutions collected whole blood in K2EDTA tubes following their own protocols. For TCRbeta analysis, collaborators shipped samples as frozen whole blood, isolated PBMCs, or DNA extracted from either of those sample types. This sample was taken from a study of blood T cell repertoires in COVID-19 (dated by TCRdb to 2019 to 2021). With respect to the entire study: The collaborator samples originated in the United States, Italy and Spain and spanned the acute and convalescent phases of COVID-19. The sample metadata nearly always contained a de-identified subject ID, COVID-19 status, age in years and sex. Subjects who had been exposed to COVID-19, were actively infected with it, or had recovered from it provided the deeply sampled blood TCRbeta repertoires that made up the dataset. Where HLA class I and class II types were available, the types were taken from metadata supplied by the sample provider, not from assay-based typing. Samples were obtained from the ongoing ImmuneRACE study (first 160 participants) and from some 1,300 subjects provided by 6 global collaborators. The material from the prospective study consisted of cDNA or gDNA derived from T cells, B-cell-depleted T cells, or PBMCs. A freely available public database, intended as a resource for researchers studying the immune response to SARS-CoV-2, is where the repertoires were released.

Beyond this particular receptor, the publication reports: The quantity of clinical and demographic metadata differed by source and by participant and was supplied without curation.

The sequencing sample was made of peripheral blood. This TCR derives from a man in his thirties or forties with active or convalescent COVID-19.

The nucleotide sequence is TGTGCCAGCAGCCTTCAGGGAAATGCCAAGGAAAAACTGTTTTTT. It specifies CASSLQGNAKEKLFF. The chain uses TRBV7-2 and TRBJ1-4; a tentative D call is TRBD1 (5 bases match). The germline V gene supplies CDR1 SGHTA and CDR2 FQGNSA. Inclusive of the bounding cysteine and phenylalanine, the CDR3 is 15 residues long. Only CDR3 DNA remains: 45 bases, in frame from the first base. V and J lose 5 bases and 8 bases, and a span of 18 bases separates them.